Presented here are 17 T cell receptor beta chains from one specimen sequenced in a study of cytomegalovirus exposure and HLA in healthy donors. The PCR was carried out with 60 Vbeta primers and 13 Jbeta primers. The repertoire was sequenced with immunoSEQ multiplex PCR; TCRdb's copy has only in-frame clones and lacks some. Among about 130,000 clones, roughly two thirds were seen once, and the ten largest hold 1.6%. The specimen was PBMCs. The receptors derive from a man younger than 40 in good health and CMV-seropositive.

This clone occurred a few times. The chain uses TRBV27 and TRBJ2-5; D is undetermined. Trimming stripped 2 bases from V and 3 bases from J, with 16 bases between. The CDR3 extends over 16 amino acids. Germline V gene data show CDR1 as MNHEY and CDR2 as SMNVEV (reference sequence). Here the CDR3 DNA reads TGTGCCAGCAGTTTACTGAGAGGCGGAGATAAAGAGACCCAGTACTTC. The encoded protein is CASSLLRGGDKETQYF.

This clone appeared a single time. The chain recombines TRBV5-4 with TRBJ2-4, with 8 bases fitting TRBD1. The CDR3 sequence is 15 residues long. The ends lost 4 bases at V and 1 base at J; junction bases unmatched: 4. Germline V gene lookup returns CDR1 SGHNT and CDR2 YYREEE (reference sequence). The DNA of the CDR3 is TGTGCCAGCAGCACGCGGGACAGGGCCAAAAACATTCAGTACTTC. As protein: CASSTRDRAKNIQYF.

Written as DNA, the CDR3 is TGCGCCAGCAGCCAACCCCTGGGACAGTTATATGGCTACACCTTC. Translated: CASSQPLGQLYGYTF. This rearrangement joins TRBV4-1 to TRBJ1-2; 7 bases fit TRBD1. This CDR3 region has 15 residues. Per germline, CDR1 MGHRA and CDR2 YSYEKL. V was pared by 2 bases and J by 5 bases, with 8 bases of the junction left unmatched.

The chain employs TRBV2 and TRBJ1-1; 8 bases are a match to TRBD1. Looked up from germline, CDR1 is SNHLY and CDR2 is FYNNEI. The CDR3 covers 17 residues. Trimming took 8 bases from V and 1 from J; bases not matched to a gene: 15. The CDR3 bases are TGTGCCAGCTTGGACTGGTGGCAGGGGGCTTCGAACACTGAAGCTTTCTTT. Protein product: CASLDWWQGASNTEAFF.

V is TRBV4-1 and J is TRBJ2-5; maybe TRBD1 (6 bases). Deletions cut 3 bases from V and 5 bases from J, with 13 bases between. Per the germline V gene, CDR1 is MGHRA and CDR2 is YSYEKL. The CDR3 sequence is 14 residues long. CDR3 sequence: CASSQTRGSETQYF. CDR3 coding DNA: TGCGCCAGCAGCCAGACCAGGGGTAGTGAGACCCAGTACTTC.

The J gene is TRBJ1-5, the V gene TRBV18, with D perhaps matching TRBD1 (6 bases). CDR3 length: 14 residues. Germline V lookup: CDR1 KGHSH, CDR2 LQKENI. The germline V and J ends were trimmed by 5 bases and 4 bases, with 12 bases remaining between them. The DNA of the CDR3 is TGTGCCAGCTCAGACAAAGGACAGAATCAGCCCCAGCATTTT. Translating it yields CASSDKGQNQPQHF.

The chain is built from TRBV7-9 and TRBJ1-2; 9 bases map to TRBD1. The CDR3 runs 14 residues. V lost 5 bases to trimming and J lost 8 bases; unmatched junction nucleotides: 9. CDR1 and CDR2 (germline): SEHNR, FQNEAQ (reference sequence). The CDR3 protein is CASSTTGGGRGYTF. In DNA, the CDR3 is TGTGCCAGCAGCACGACAGGGGGAGGACGGGGCTACACCTTC.

V and J are TRBV5-1 and TRBJ2-7; no definite D call. The V end was cut by 0 bases, the J end by 3 bases, with 4 bases between. CDR3 length: 12 amino acids. The germline V gene has CDR1 SGHRS and CDR2 YFSETQ. Written as DNA, the CDR3 is TGCGCCAGCAGCTTGGACTTCTACGAGCAGTACTTC. Its translation: CASSLDFYEQYF.

The chain carries TRBV4-1 and TRBJ2-7; TRBD2 is a possible D gene (6 bases). CDR1 is MGHRA, CDR2 YSYEKL, per germline. V was pared by 4 bases and J by 4 bases, with 17 bases between. CDR3 length equals 15 residues. The CDR3 coding sequence is TGCGCCAGCAGCCTGAAATCGACTAGAGATTACGAGCAGTACTTC. As protein: CASSLKSTRDYEQYF.

This clone is a singleton in its sample. This sequence joins TRBV12-5 and TRBJ2-3; the match to TRBD2 covers 8 bases. Germline CDR1 and CDR2: LGHNT and FRNRAP. The J segment lost 3 bases and the V segment lost 2 bases, leaving 4 bases of the junction unmatched. This CDR3 has 15 amino acids. CDR3 nucleotides: TGTGCTAGTGGTTTGCAGCGGGGGATAACAGATACGCAGTATTTT. As protein: CASGLQRGITDTQYF. The full variable domain, rest sourced from reference TRBV12-5 and TRBJ2-3, is DARVTQTPRHKVTEMGQEVTMRCQPILGHNTVFWYRQTMMQGLELLAYFRNRAPLDDSGMPKDRFSAEMPDATLATLKIQPSEPRDSAVYFCASGLQRGITDTQYFGPGTRLTVL.

The chain combines TRBV10-1 with TRBJ1-1; possible D gene TRBD1, 5 bases. In germline, CDR1 is WNHNN, CDR2 SYGVQD (reference sequence). V was cut by 0 bases and J by 0 bases, with 14 bases left in between. CDR3 length: 17 amino acids. CDR3 in amino acids: CASSESPPGGMNTEAFF. The CDR3, as DNA: TGCGCCAGCAGTGAGTCTCCACCGGGGGGTATGAACACTGAAGCTTTCTTT.

V usage is TRBV5-1 and J usage is TRBJ2-1, with 7 bases aligning to TRBD2. V was clipped by 4 bases and J by 4 bases; unmatched bases: 11. CDR3 size: 16 residues. CDR1 SGHRS and CDR2 YFSETQ come from the germline V gene. As DNA, the CDR3 is TGCGCCAGCAGCCCGGACCCTAGCGGAATATACAATGAGCAGTTCTTC. Translating gives CASSPDPSGIYNEQFF.

This clone was seen once. The chain joins TRBV5-4 to TRBJ1-3; D is possibly TRBD1 (6 bases). The CDR3 contains 16 residues. Germline lookup yields CDR1 SGHNT and CDR2 YYREEE (reference sequence). The V and J ends lost 0 bases and 4 bases respectively, with 14 bases between them. The CDR3: CASSLVGGVPGNTIYF. CDR3 nucleotide sequence: TGTGCCAGCAGCTTGGTTGGGGGCGTTCCGGGAAACACCATATATTTT.

The rearrangement joins TRBV28 to TRBJ2-7; TRBD2 matches at 9 bases. Germline V lookup: CDR1 MDHEN, CDR2 SYDVKM. The CDR3 covers 12 residues. After removal of 8 bases from V and 5 bases from J, the junction contained 4 bases not matched to a gene. The CDR3 DNA follows: TGTGCCAGCGGGGGACTAGCTCACGAGCAGTACTTC. This codes for CASGGLAHEQYF.

V usage is TRBV19 and J usage is TRBJ1-1; 7 bases match TRBD1. This CDR3 is 14 amino acids long. Germline V gives CDR1 LNHDA, CDR2 SQIVND (reference sequence). V was pared by 4 bases and J by 1 base, with 3 bases of the junction left unmatched. The CDR3 DNA is TGTGCCAGTAGTACGGACAGGTGGAACACTGAAGCTTTCTTT. It codes for CASSTDRWNTEAFF.

This clone was seen more than once but under ten times. CDR3 sequence reads: CASSPGQGPYEQYF. The CDR3, as DNA: TGTGCCAGCAGCCCGGGACAGGGGCCCTACGAGCAGTACTTC. This chain joins TRBV2 and TRBJ2-7; 10 bases map to TRBD1. Germline CDR1 and CDR2: SNHLY and FYNNEI. The V and J ends lost 6 bases and 2 bases, in that order; junction bases with no gene match: 4. The CDR3 contains 14 residues.

The chain has TRBV7-9 and TRBJ2-5, with 8 bases identical to TRBD1. The V and J ends lost 5 bases and 7 bases, in that order; junction bases with no gene match: 9. CDR1 and CDR2 (germline): SEHNR, FQNEAQ (reference sequence). CDR3 length: 14 amino acids. The CDR3 sequence: CASSPQGGTGTQYF. The CDR3 DNA follows: TGTGCCAGCAGCCCACAGGGGGGCACAGGGACCCAGTACTTC.